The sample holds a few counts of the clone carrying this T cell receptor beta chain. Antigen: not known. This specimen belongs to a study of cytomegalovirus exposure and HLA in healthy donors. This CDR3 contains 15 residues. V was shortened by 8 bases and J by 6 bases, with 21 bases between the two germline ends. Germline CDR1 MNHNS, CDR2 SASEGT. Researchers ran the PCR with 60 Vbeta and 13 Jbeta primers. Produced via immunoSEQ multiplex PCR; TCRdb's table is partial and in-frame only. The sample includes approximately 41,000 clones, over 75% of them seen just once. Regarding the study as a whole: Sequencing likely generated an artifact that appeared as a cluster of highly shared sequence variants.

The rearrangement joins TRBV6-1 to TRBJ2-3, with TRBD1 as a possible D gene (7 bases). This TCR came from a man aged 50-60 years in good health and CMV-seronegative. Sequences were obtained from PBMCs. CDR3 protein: CASSPGRGETDTQYF. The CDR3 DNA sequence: TGTGCCAGCTCCCCCGGCAGGGGGGAAACGGATACGCAGTATTTT.